The 7 T cell receptor beta chains below all came from one sample that was sequenced in a study of identical twins. Each CDR3 protein gets one entry after TCRdb re-called the 5' RACE reads with MiXCR. The repertoire includes some 1,600,000 distinct CDR3 sequences, about 32% of them detected once, and over 0.25% sits in the top ten. The material sequenced was cord blood. The source is a newborn girl in good health.

Here the CDR3 reads CASSLSRVADGYTF. CDR3 nucleotides: TGTGCCAGCAGTTTATCACGGGTAGCGGATGGCTACACCTTC. The rearrangement links TRBV27 to TRBJ1-2; no clear D. This CDR3 region has 14 residues. The V end lost 0 bases, the J end lost 6 bases, and 11 bases lay between the germline ends. Germline V gives CDR1 MNHEY, CDR2 SMNVEV (reference sequence).

This clonotype was found a few times. V is TRBV28 and J is TRBJ2-7; D is undetermined. This CDR3 has 17 residues. Germline lookup yields CDR1 MDHEN and CDR2 SYDVKM. V was pared by 0 bases and J by 2 bases, with 17 bases between. CDR3 DNA: TGTGCCAGCAGTTTATGGGGGTTGAGTGGTGGCCCCTACGAGCAGTACTTC. Translating it yields CASSLWGLSGGPYEQYF.

In this sample, this clonotype turned up many times. V is TRBV5-1 and J is TRBJ2-7, with no clear D. This CDR3 comprises 14 residues. The germline V and J ends were trimmed by 1 base and 2 bases, with 10 bases remaining between them. Germline V gives CDR1 SGHRS, CDR2 YFSETQ. The CDR3 DNA follows: TGCGCCAGCAGCTTGATTCACAGTCCCTACGAGCAGTACTTC. The encoded protein is CASSLIHSPYEQYF. The full variable domain, rest sourced from reference TRBV5-1 and TRBJ2-7, is KAGVTQTPRYLIKTRGQQVTLSCSPISGHRSVSWYQQTPGQGLQFLFEYFSETQRNKGNFPGRFSGRQFSNSRSEMNVSTLELGDSALYLCASSLIHSPYEQYFGPGTRLTVT.

A few counts support this clonotype. The chain is built from TRBV29-1 and TRBJ2-3; 10 bases are shared with TRBD2. This CDR3 contains 13 residues. V shed 3 bases, J shed 4 bases, and the junction held 1 base outside the gene matches. Germline loops: CDR1 SQVTM, CDR2 ANQGSEA. The CDR3 sequence is CSVDGLAADTQYF. As DNA, the CDR3 is TGCAGCGTTGATGGACTAGCGGCAGATACGCAGTATTTT.

The V gene is TRBV5-6, the J gene TRBJ1-2; no definite D call. Germline CDR1 SGHDT, CDR2 YYEEEE. The CDR3 loop spans 13 amino acids. The V end was cut by 7 bases, the J end by 7 bases, with 17 bases between. CDR3 region: CASGSQSLSGYTF. Written as DNA, the CDR3 is TGTGCCAGCGGCTCCCAATCCTTGTCTGGCTACACCTTC.

This chain links TRBV9 with TRBJ2-4; maybe TRBD2 (6 bases). Trimming cost V 0 bases and J 13 bases, with 23 bases left between them. CDR1 SGDLS and CDR2 YYNGEE come from the germline V gene. CDR3 size: 16 residues. This CDR3 is CASSVAPGLQARAQYF. DNA for the CDR3: TGTGCCAGCAGCGTAGCTCCGGGACTGCAGGCAAGGGCCCAGTACTTC.

This clonotype was detected a few times. The rearrangement uses TRBV24-1 and TRBJ2-2; TRBD1 agrees at 9 bases. This CDR3 is built from 18 residues. V trimming: 4 bases; J trimming: 5 bases; junction bases outside the gene matches: 13. CDR1 and CDR2 (germline): KGHDR, SFDVKD. The CDR3 region is CATSEGTGGPWRTGELFF. In DNA, the CDR3 is TGTGCCACCAGTGAGGGTACAGGGGGCCCGTGGAGGACCGGGGAGCTGTTTTTT.